The 7 T cell receptor beta chains reported below all come from one sample, sequenced in a study of T cells in Graves' hyperthyroidism and ophthalmopathy (dated by TCRdb to between 2018 and 2020). Preparation of the library involved multiplex PCR. For sequencing, an Illumina HiSeq 2000 was employed. The TCR beta CDR3 regions were amplified from the RNA transcripts. For the first round of RT-PCR on the TCR CDR3, the HTBI primer set was used together with the Qiagen OneStep RT-PCR kit. TCRdb itself trimmed the public reads at Q25 with fastp, ran MiXCR and retained productive beta chains. Each entry merges the rows of one CDR3 protein and shows their most common DNA and genes. This sample has 750,000 to 950,000 distinct CDR3 sequences in its table, and 35% to 40% of those were observed once. The ten largest clones take up 8.9% of the sample. The specimen was blood. All receptors come from a man younger than 30 with Graves' hyperthyroidism.

The CDR3, as DNA: TGTGCCAGCAGTGTTGACAGGGGATATGGCAATCAGCCCCAGCATTTT. Translating it yields CASSVDRGYGNQPQHF. This rearrangement joins TRBV6-5 to TRBJ1-5; 8 bases fit TRBD1. This CDR3 has 16 amino acids. Germline V gene lookup returns CDR1 MNHEY and CDR2 SVGAGI. Unmatched junction bases numbered 8, after V lost 5 bases and J lost 2 bases.

This clonotype was counted between two and nine times. The rearrangement uses TRBV6-1 and TRBJ2-7, with D maybe TRBD1 (6 bases). Trimming took off 5 bases at V and 2 bases at J, with 13 bases between the two ends. Germline V gene sequence: CDR1 MNHNS, CDR2 SASEGT. The CDR3 covers 14 residues. The CDR3 region is CASSSRDTAYEQYF. CDR3 DNA sequence: TGTGCCAGCAGTTCCCGGGACACCGCCTACGAGCAGTACTTC.

This chain connects TRBV29-1 to TRBJ1-1; tentative D call: TRBD1 (5 bases). Trimming pared 7 bases from V and 3 bases from J, leaving 18 bases between. CDR3 length: 14 amino acids. Germline loops: CDR1 SQVTM, CDR2 ANQGSEA. This CDR3 reads CSATRGEGYTEAFF. In DNA form, the CDR3 reads TGCAGCGCAACTCGAGGGGAGGGATACACTGAAGCTTTCTTT.

About this clonotype: This may stem from a read error, because a much larger clone lies one nucleotide away. V is TRBV2 and J is TRBJ1-1; D gene unclear. CDR3 length: 13 amino acids. Germline values: CDR1 SNHLY, CDR2 FYNNEI. The CDR3 DNA is TGTGCCTCCGTTCGCCAGGTGAACACTGATGCTTTCTTT. It translates to CASVRQVNTDAFF.

The chain recombines TRBV25-1 with TRBJ2-2; 7 bases map to TRBD1. V lost 5 bases, J lost 8 bases, and 8 bases stayed unmatched. Germline CDR1 MGHDK, CDR2 SYGVNS. The CDR3 is 14 residues long. This CDR3 reads CASSLGGPEGELFF. CDR3 nucleotide sequence: TGTGCCAGCAGTTTAGGGGGCCCCGAGGGGGAGCTGTTTTTT.

In its sample, this clonotype was seen a few times. V usage is TRBV5-6 and J usage is TRBJ1-5; unclear D gene. V was cut by 0 bases and J by 0 bases, with 10 bases left in between. There are 16 residues in the CDR3. The germline V gene encodes CDR1 SGHDT and CDR2 YYEEEE. The CDR3 reads CASSLDGRRSNQPQHF. CDR3 coding DNA: TGTGCCAGCAGCTTGGATGGGAGACGTAGCAATCAGCCCCAGCATTTT.

Concerning this clonotype: A junction end diverges from the germline sequence, so it may reflect a read error. The chain has TRBV5-6 and TRBJ2-7; possibly TRBD1 or TRBD2 for D (5 bases each). From germline, CDR1 is SGHDT and CDR2 YYEEEE. This CDR3 has 15 amino acids. CDR3 DNA sequence: TGTGCCAGCAGCCTCCGGGACCCGGCCACCGGGGAGCTGTACTTC. Its translation is CASSLRDPATGELYF.